The rows below give T cell receptor beta chains drawn from one sample of a study of T cell repertoires in cytomegalovirus infection. Their specific antigens are unknown. Using its own MiXCR run on the reads, TCRdb lists one record per CDR3 protein. The repertoire holds about 900,000 distinct CDR3 sequences, with less than 40% as singletons. Source: cultured CD8+ T cells from PBMCs, taken from culture after CMV antigen stimulation. These receptors originate from a human donor in good health (CMV status not recorded). Some clones in this sample may be carry-over from other donors' samples. Each CDR3 is given without its conserved first and last residue. Rows may omit the clone size; those that give it use once, few, many or a size class.

J | V | size | CDR3
TRBJ1-2 | TRBV19 | - | ASCRGRSYWDGYT
TRBJ2-1 | TRBV24-1 | - | ATSDPETSIGSYNEQF
TRBJ2-4 | TRBV24-1 | - | ATSDRRGGPDIQY
TRBJ1-2 | TRBV29-1 | few | SVDPGPGYT
TRBJ1-5 | TRBV4-1 | - | ASSQERGVHQPQH
TRBJ2-7 | TRBV12-3/TRBV12-4 | - | ASSLTGFYEQY
TRBJ2-3 | TRBV7-8 | many | ASSFGKGAVADTQY
TRBJ1-1 | TRBV4-3 | - | ASSQDGGDTEAF
TRBJ2-3 | TRBV19 | - | ASEDETDTQY
TRBJ1-5 | TRBV4-1 | - | ASSHHQGGGQPQH
TRBJ1-1 | TRBV7-8 | many | ASSSPHGRASANTEAF
TRBJ1-1 | TRBV6-6 | - | VSRLGQDVNTEAF
TRBJ1-2 | TRBV12-3/TRBV12-4 | - | ASSQTGGNGYT
TRBJ1-1 | TRBV19 | - | ASSIGGGAFTEAF
TRBJ2-1 | TRBV12-3/TRBV12-4 | - | ASSLSGGVILNEQF
TRBJ2-2 | TRBV4-1 | few | ASSPGGSGGKNTGELF
TRBJ2-2 | TRBV7-2 | few | ASSLVWVDGELF
TRBJ2-1 | TRBV9 | - | ASSVSGGSLNEQF
TRBJ1-4 | TRBV7-2 | many | ASSIQGEGWEKLF
TRBJ2-5 | TRBV6-6 | - | ASNQIVGERETQY
TRBJ2-1 | TRBV27 | - | ASSNTPAGQNEQF
TRBJ2-2 | TRBV29-1 | - | SVRPAGFNTGELF
TRBJ1-3 | TRBV12-3/TRBV12-4 | - | ASSSPRREGNTIY
TRBJ2-7 | TRBV10-3 | few | AIRVGQGGEQY
TRBJ2-5 | TRBV7-6 | - | ASSNLLAAGQETQY
TRBJ1-1 | TRBV18 | many | ASSPQNTEAF
TRBJ2-1 | TRBV11-3 | - | ASSWGRGDEQF
TRBJ2-2 | TRBV9 | - | ASTHQGTTGELF
TRBJ1-6 | TRBV12-3/TRBV12-4 | once | ASRGGGYNSPLH
TRBJ1-6 | TRBV19 | few | ASSATRDSYSPLH
TRBJ2-3 | TRBV4-2 | many | ASSHAGQRDTQY
TRBJ2-3 | TRBV6-5 | - | ANSYGPTDTQY
TRBJ2-3 | TRBV9 | few | ASSFPGQGITDTQY
TRBJ2-3 | TRBV13 | - | ASSGQAFTDTQY
TRBJ2-1 | TRBV25-1 | few | ASSEGGQYEIGSYNEQF
TRBJ2-1 | TRBV19 | few | ASDPGGEGYNEQF
TRBJ2-3 | TRBV6-4 | - | ASSEKPGGQDTQY
TRBJ2-3 | TRBV7-9 | many | ASSLGQGPSTDTQY
TRBJ2-5 | TRBV28 | - | ASHPPGQETQY